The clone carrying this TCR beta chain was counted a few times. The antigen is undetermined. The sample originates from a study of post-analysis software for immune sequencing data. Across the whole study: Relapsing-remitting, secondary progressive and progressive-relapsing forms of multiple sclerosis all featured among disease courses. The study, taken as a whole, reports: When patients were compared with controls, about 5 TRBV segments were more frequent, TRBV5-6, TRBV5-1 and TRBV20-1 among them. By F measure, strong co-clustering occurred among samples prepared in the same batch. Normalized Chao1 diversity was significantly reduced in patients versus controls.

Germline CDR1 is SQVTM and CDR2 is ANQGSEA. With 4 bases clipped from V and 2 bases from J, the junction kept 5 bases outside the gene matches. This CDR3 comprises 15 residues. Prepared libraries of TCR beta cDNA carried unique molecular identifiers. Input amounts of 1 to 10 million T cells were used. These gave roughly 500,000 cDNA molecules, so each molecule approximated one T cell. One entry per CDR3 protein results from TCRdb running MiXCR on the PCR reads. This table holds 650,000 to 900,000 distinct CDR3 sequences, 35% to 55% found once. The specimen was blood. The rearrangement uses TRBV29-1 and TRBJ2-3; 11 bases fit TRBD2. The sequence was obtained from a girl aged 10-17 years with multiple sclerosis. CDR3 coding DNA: TGCAGCGTTGTTGGACTAGCGGGCCCCACAGATACGCAGTATTTT. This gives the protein CSVVGLAGPTDTQYF.